These 32 T cell receptor beta chains came from one sample sequenced in a study of T-cell memory formation after mild COVID-19. TCRdb re-called the 5' RACE reads through MiXCR, storing one row per CDR3 protein. Here the sample spans around 500,000 distinct CDR3 sequences, 18% being singletons. Sequencing input: PBMCs or a T cell subset sorted from them (not recorded which). These receptors were obtained from an adult woman who had mild COVID-19 (a few samples of this study predate the infection). Cell type and time point are not known.

In this sample, this clonotype turned up a few times. The J gene is TRBJ2-1, the V gene TRBV5-1; 8 nucleotides align to TRBD2. Germline CDR1 reads SGHRS; CDR2 reads YFSETQ. This CDR3 has 19 residues. Trimming at V came to 3 bases and at J to 4 bases, leaving 18 bases not matched to a gene. The CDR3 DNA reads as TGCGCCAGCAGCTCCCTCCAAGGTAGCGGGGCCGGGCTATACAATGAGCAGTTCTTC. Translating it yields CASSSLQGSGAGLYNEQFF. The entire variable domain, with the rest obtained from reference TRBV5-1 and TRBJ2-1, is as follows: KAGVTQTPRYLIKTRGQQVTLSCSPISGHRSVSWYQQTPGQGLQFLFEYFSETQRNKGNFPGRFSGRQFSNSRSEMNVSTLELGDSALYLCASSSLQGSGAGLYNEQFFGPGTRLTVL.

This clonotype has only a few counts. This chain uses TRBV12-3 or TRBV12-4 with TRBJ2-1; 7 bases fit TRBD2. CDR3 size: 14 residues. V trimming: 11 bases; J trimming: 5 bases; junction bases outside the gene matches: 12. CDR3 sequence: CAGRKAGSDNEQFF. In nucleotides, the CDR3 is TGTGCCGGACGCAAAGCGGGGTCTGACAATGAGCAGTTCTTC.

The J gene is TRBJ2-5, the V gene TRBV6-2 or TRBV6-3; TRBD1 matches at 8 bases. With V trimmed by 1 base and J by 4 bases, 5 bases remained unmatched. The CDR3 length is 15 residues. Looked up from germline, CDR1 is MNHEY and CDR2 is SVGEGT. DNA for the CDR3: TGTGCCAGCAGTTACTTGACAGGGGCTTTAGAGACCCAGTACTTC. It translates to CASSYLTGALETQYF.

This chain joins TRBV3-1 and TRBJ1-6; D not resolved. The V end was cut by 7 bases, the J end by 7 bases, with 14 bases between. CDR3 size: 14 residues. Germline V gene data show CDR1 as LGHDT and CDR2 as YNNKEL (reference sequence). The CDR3 region has the DNA TGTGCCAGCAAAGCCGGACCGGAGAATTCACCCCTCCACTTT. Translation gives CASKAGPENSPLHF. The full variable domain, in which reference TRBV3-1 and TRBJ1-6 provide the parts outside the CDR3, is DTAVSQTPKYLVTQMGNDKSIKCEQNLGHDTMYWYKQDSKKFLKIMFSYNNKELIINETVPNRFSPKSPDKAHLNLHINSLELGDSAVYFCASKAGPENSPLHFGNGTRLTVT.

The chain joins TRBV20-1 to TRBJ1-5; D unclear. The CDR3 contains 15 residues. Trimming pared 4 bases from V and 1 base from J, leaving 14 bases between. Per the germline V gene, CDR1 is DFQATT and CDR2 is SNEGSKA (reference sequence). CDR3 sequence (DNA): TGCAGTGCTACTACCTCCCGTGAAAGCAATCAGCCCCAGCATTTT. Protein product: CSATTSRESNQPQHF.

There are a few counts of this clonotype. The chain combines TRBV5-1 with TRBJ2-2; D possibly matches TRBD1 or TRBD2 (6 bases each). Germline V gene data show CDR1 as SGHRS and CDR2 as YFSETQ. The V and J ends lost 7 bases and 4 bases respectively, with 14 bases between them. This CDR3 is 14 amino acids long. The CDR3 coding sequence is TGCGCCAGCGAGGGGGGCTCGGGCACCGGGGAGCTGTTTTTT. Protein sequence: CASEGGSGTGELFF.

This clonotype was counted between two and nine times. CDR3 sequence reads: CASSFLPGDTQYF. The CDR3 bases are TGTGCCAGCAGCTTCCTCCCGGGGGATACGCAGTATTTT. This rearrangement joins TRBV7-2 to TRBJ2-3, with a tentative D call TRBD2 (5 bases). Deletions cut 3 bases from V and 6 bases from J, with 10 bases between. This CDR3 is 13 amino acids long. Germline-derived CDR1 and CDR2 are SGHTA and FQGNSA.

The chain employs TRBV12-3 or TRBV12-4 and TRBJ2-7, with D unclear. This CDR3 has 15 residues. Between the trimmed V and J ends, which lost 1 base and 4 bases, there was a span of 14 bases. The CDR3 region has the DNA TGTGCCAGCAGTTTAGGAGCCTTCCTTTCTTACGAGCAGTACTTC. Protein sequence: CASSLGAFLSYEQYF.

In regard to this clonotype: A much larger clone is a single base away; this may be a read error. V gene TRBV10-3 combines with J gene TRBJ2-7; D ambiguous. V was pared by 2 bases and J by 3 bases, with 2 bases between. The CDR3 extends over 11 amino acids. Germline V gene sequence: CDR1 ENHRY, CDR2 SYGVKD. CDR3 loop: CAISEGYEQYF. CDR3 bases: TGTGCCATCAGTGAGGGCTACGAGCAGTACTTC.

The V and J genes are TRBV3-1 and TRBJ1-2; D not resolved. Germline values: CDR1 LGHDT, CDR2 YNNKEL (reference sequence). Trimming shortened V by 0 bases and J by 2 bases, and 10 bases separated the two germline ends. This CDR3 contains 15 residues. CDR3 bases: TGTGCCAGCAGCCAAGAGGGAACAGTAAACTATGGCTACACCTTC. It encodes CASSQEGTVNYGYTF.

A few counts support this clonotype. The chain employs TRBV3-1 and TRBJ1-6; 8 bases agree with TRBD1. From germline, CDR1 is LGHDT and CDR2 YNNKEL (reference sequence). The CDR3 sequence is 17 residues long. Germline trimming cut 1 base from V and 7 bases from J; bases unmatched to any gene: 9. In DNA form, the CDR3 reads TGTGCCAGCAGCCAAGCACCTCCGGACAGGGTAAATTCACCCCTCCACTTT. Amino acid sequence: CASSQAPPDRVNSPLHF.

The rearrangement uses TRBV28 and TRBJ2-5; 8 bases map to TRBD1. V gave up 2 bases and J gave up 5 bases; unmatched junction bases: 7. Germline values: CDR1 MDHEN, CDR2 SYDVKM. The CDR3 covers 15 residues. CDR3 nucleotide sequence: TGTGCCAGCAGTTTAGCAGGGGGCCTTAGGGAGACCCAGTACTTC. This encodes CASSLAGGLRETQYF.

The chain links TRBV6-2 or TRBV6-3 to TRBJ1-1; no firm D call. The V gene's germline CDR1 is MNHEY and CDR2 SVGEGT. Trimming stripped 2 bases from V and 3 bases from J, with 7 bases between. The CDR3 extends over 13 amino acids. The CDR3 nucleotides are TGTGCCAGCAGTTACGTGTCCTACACTGAAGCTTTCTTT. It yields the protein CASSYVSYTEAFF.

In its sample, this clonotype was seen a few times. V gene TRBV19 combines with J gene TRBJ1-5, with D possibly TRBD1 on 5 matching bases. The CDR3 runs to 15 residues. Germline-derived CDR1 and CDR2 are LNHDA and SQIVND (reference sequence). The V gene lost 3 bases and the J gene lost 4 bases, with 13 bases spanning the gap. The CDR3 reads CASSIIEGLNQPQHF. CDR3 DNA sequence: TGTGCCAGTAGTATTATAGAGGGGTTAAATCAGCCCCAGCATTTT.

Many counts were recorded for this clonotype. This chain uses TRBV6-6 with TRBJ2-1; 8 nucleotides align to TRBD2. V was pared by 10 bases and J by 3 bases, with 11 bases of the junction left unmatched. Germline-derived CDR1 and CDR2 are MNHNY and SVGAGI (reference sequence). The CDR3 is 15 amino acids. The CDR3 is CATIRGGLSYNEQFF. The CDR3 nucleotides read TGTGCCACTATACGGGGGGGGCTAAGCTACAATGAGCAGTTCTTC.

A word on this clonotype: Likely a read error: the CDR3 ends without its conserved phenylalanine or tryptophan. The chain employs TRBV7-2 and TRBJ2-1, with D maybe TRBD1 (7 bases). The CDR3 is 13 residues long. Germline CDR1 is SGHTA and CDR2 is FQGNSA. The germline V and J ends were trimmed by 5 bases and 6 bases, with 11 bases remaining between them. The CDR3 DNA is TGTGCCAGCAGCGGAGGGGACAGCAATGAGCAGTTCTTA. Amino acid sequence: CASSGGDSNEQFL.

V and J are TRBV20-1 and TRBJ1-1; possibly TRBD1 for D (5 bases). The CDR3 is 14 amino acids. Germline CDR1 DFQATT, CDR2 SNEGSKA (reference sequence). Trimming left V 3 bases short and J 2 bases short, with 13 bases between. The CDR3 DNA is TGCAGTGCTAGGGGGGGGACGGACAACACTGAAGCTTTCTTT. Its protein is CSARGGTDNTEAFF.

In this sample, this clonotype turned up a few times. The V and J genes are TRBV4-2 and TRBJ1-1; possibly TRBD1 for D (6 bases). V was pared by 1 base and J by 1 base, with 19 bases between. The V gene's germline CDR1 is LGHNA and CDR2 YNFKEQ. This CDR3 contains 18 residues. For the CDR3, the DNA is TGTGCCAGCAGCCAAGGCTCTCCGGGACAAACGAAGAACACTGAAGCTTTCTTT. This gives the protein CASSQGSPGQTKNTEAFF.

This clonotype was observed at least ten times. The V call is TRBV4-3, the J call TRBJ1-2, with a weak D call TRBD1 (5 bases). Germline V gives CDR1 LGHNA, CDR2 YSLEER. The CDR3 sequence is 14 residues long. Trimming took 1 base from V and 8 from J, leaving 14 bases between them. CDR3 protein: CASSQAAGLEGYTF. CDR3 bases: TGCGCCAGCAGCCAAGCGGCGGGGCTCGAGGGCTACACCTTC.

The genes are TRBV9 and TRBJ2-1, with a possible D match to TRBD2 (5 bases). Trimming took off 3 bases at V and 9 bases at J, with 13 bases between the two ends. In germline, CDR1 is SGDLS, CDR2 YYNGEE. This CDR3 is built from 13 residues. CDR3 amino acids: CASSAGAVSEQFF. CDR3 coding DNA: TGTGCCAGCAGCGCCGGAGCGGTAAGTGAGCAGTTCTTC.

In its sample, this clonotype was seen a few times. The chain combines TRBV6-5 with TRBJ2-3; 7 positions agree with TRBD2. The V gene end was trimmed by 8 bases and the J gene end by 2 bases; junction bases not matched to a gene: 4. The germline gives CDR1 MNHEY, CDR2 SVGAGI. The CDR3 totals 13 residues. The CDR3 protein is CASLSGSTDTQYF. CDR3 coding DNA: TGTGCCAGCCTTAGCGGGTCCACAGATACGCAGTATTTT.

This chain connects TRBV19 to TRBJ2-6; 7 bases are shared with TRBD2. The CDR3 runs 16 residues. Germline V CDR1 and CDR2: LNHDA, SQIVND (reference sequence). V shed 5 bases and J 4 bases; nucleotides not matched to a gene: 8. DNA of the CDR3: TGTGCCAGTAGTGACCGGGGGGTAAAAGGGGCCAACGTCCTGACTTTC. Protein product: CASSDRGVKGANVLTF.

Only a few counts were recorded for this clonotype. The chain carries TRBV2 and TRBJ2-3; 8 positions agree with TRBD2. CDR3 length equals 16 residues. J was trimmed by 7 bases and V by 3 bases; bases with no gene match: 12. The germline V gene encodes CDR1 SNHLY and CDR2 FYNNEI. This CDR3 reads CASSDPAGVPRNTQYF. In DNA form, the CDR3 reads TGTGCCAGCAGTGACCCAGCGGGAGTACCTAGAAATACGCAGTATTTT.

This clonotype came up a few times. The V and J genes are TRBV4-1 and TRBJ1-1; TRBD1 aligns across 8 bases. Germline V lookup: CDR1 MGHRA, CDR2 YSYEKL. The ends lost 3 bases at V and 5 bases at J; junction bases unmatched: 14. The CDR3 spans 17 residues. The CDR3 is CASSHYFTDRGGTEAFF. The DNA for the CDR3 is TGCGCCAGCAGCCACTATTTCACCGACAGGGGTGGTACTGAAGCTTTCTTT.

The chain employs TRBV18 and TRBJ2-5; TRBD2 aligns across 9 bases. Germline-derived CDR1 and CDR2 are KGHSH and LQKENI. There are 13 residues in the CDR3. The ends lost 6 bases at V and 3 bases at J; junction bases unmatched: 2. The CDR3 loop reads CASSIAGEETQYF. The CDR3 DNA reads as TGTGCCAGCTCCATAGCGGGGGAAGAGACCCAGTACTTC.

The rearrangement joins TRBV11-2 to TRBJ1-1; D is uncertain. V lost 0 bases and J 10 bases, leaving 15 bases between the germline ends. Per germline, CDR1 SGHAT and CDR2 FQNNGV. The CDR3 length is 14 residues. CDR3 sequence reads: CASSLDQLTTRAFF. DNA of the CDR3: TGTGCCAGCAGCTTAGATCAGCTCACGACTAGAGCTTTCTTT. Full variable domain (outside the CDR3, taken from reference TRBV11-2 and TRBJ1-1): EAGVAQSPRYKIIEKRQSVAFWCNPISGHATLYWYQQILGQGPKLLIQFQNNGVVDDSQLPKDRFSAERLKGVDSTLKIQPAKLEDSAVYLCASSLDQLTTRAFFGQGTRLTVV.

DNA of the CDR3: TGCGCCAGCAGCCAAGACACAGGGGGCGAGCAGTACTTC. Residues: CASSQDTGGEQYF. This chain links TRBV4-3 with TRBJ2-7, with 8 bases matching TRBD1. This CDR3 comprises 13 residues. The V and J ends lost 0 bases and 6 bases, in that order; junction bases with no gene match: 1. CDR1 and CDR2 from the germline V gene are LGHNA and YSLEER.

This clonotype was counted at least ten times. CDR3 sequence: CASSPGTRLGTQYF. In DNA, the CDR3 is TGTGCCAGCAGCCCTGGGACGCGGTTAGGGACCCAGTACTTC. The chain couples TRBV5-6 to TRBJ2-5; D may be TRBD1 or TRBD2 (5 bases each). V was shortened by 4 bases and J by 7 bases, with 17 bases between the two germline ends. The germline V gene encodes CDR1 SGHDT and CDR2 YYEEEE. This CDR3 is 14 amino acids long.

This clonotype was seen only a few times. The J gene is TRBJ2-7, the V gene TRBV7-9, with 9 bases lining up with TRBD1. Per the germline V gene, CDR1 is SEHNR and CDR2 is FQNEAQ (reference sequence). The V gene end was trimmed by 4 bases and the J gene end by 5 bases; junction bases not matched to a gene: 12. The CDR3 has 16 amino acids. The CDR3 region is CASSSPWGQGLHEQYF. Written as DNA, the CDR3 is TGTGCCAGCAGCTCCCCCTGGGGACAGGGCCTCCACGAGCAGTACTTC.

This chain joins TRBV9 and TRBJ1-5; D gene unclear. The CDR3 is 14 residues long. CDR1 is SGDLS and CDR2 is YYNGEE in the germline V gene. The V gene lost 0 bases and the J gene lost 0 bases, with 4 bases spanning the gap. The CDR3: CASSVGGSNQPQHF. The CDR3 bases are TGTGCCAGCAGCGTAGGCGGTAGCAATCAGCCCCAGCATTTT.

The chain links TRBV3-1 to TRBJ2-7; no clear D. CDR1 LGHDT and CDR2 YNNKEL come from the germline V gene (reference sequence). V gave up 4 bases and J gave up 5 bases, with 21 bases separating them. The CDR3 has 16 residues. The CDR3 nucleotides read TGTGCCAGCAGCCTGATTGTCTCTGAAGGCAAGGACGAGCAGTACTTC. Protein: CASSLIVSEGKDEQYF.

V is TRBV12-5 and J is TRBJ2-1; D ambiguous. This CDR3 is 15 amino acids long. V lost 2 bases and J lost 6, with 14 bases in between. Germline CDR1 and CDR2: LGHNT and FRNRAP. CDR3: CASGLSSVSGNEQFF. The CDR3 nucleotides read TGTGCTAGTGGTTTGAGTTCCGTTTCGGGCAATGAGCAGTTCTTC.